This T cell receptor (beta chain) derives from a study of regulatory T cells in long-lasting Graves disease. CDR3 size: 12 residues. Germline V lookup: CDR1 SGHVS, CDR2 FQNEAQ. V was pared by 2 bases and J by 9 bases, with 8 bases between. This clonotype has only a few counts. Time point described: newly diagnosed GD, antithyroid drugs for less than 3 months. Extracted RNA from PBMCs served as the source of the TCR library. Arm-PCR of CDR3 regions and iRepertoire HTBI primers were used to build TCR beta libraries. TCRdb passed the multiplex PCR reads through MiXCR, listing each CDR3 protein once. There are 550,000 to 600,000 distinct CDR3 sequences in the sample; roughly 15% occur only once, and 9.5% to 15% lies in the top ten. The data were also submitted as part of a second study, on T cells in Graves' hyperthyroidism and ophthalmopathy. As reported in that work: Lactation, pregnancy, other autoimmune disease or uncontrolled infection led to exclusion of patients. Stable hyperthyroidism was told apart from ophthalmopathy by a model built on 13 V-J features.

The TCR sequence derives from a man aged 18-30 years with Graves disease. This sample comprised peripheral blood mononuclear cells (PBMCs), obtained at new diagnosis, from a patient treated with antithyroid drugs. This rearrangement joins TRBV7-8 to TRBJ2-1; D gene ambiguous. The CDR3 sequence is CASSLKLGEQFF. CDR3 bases: TGTGCCAGCAGCTTAAAGCTGGGTGAGCAGTTCTTC.